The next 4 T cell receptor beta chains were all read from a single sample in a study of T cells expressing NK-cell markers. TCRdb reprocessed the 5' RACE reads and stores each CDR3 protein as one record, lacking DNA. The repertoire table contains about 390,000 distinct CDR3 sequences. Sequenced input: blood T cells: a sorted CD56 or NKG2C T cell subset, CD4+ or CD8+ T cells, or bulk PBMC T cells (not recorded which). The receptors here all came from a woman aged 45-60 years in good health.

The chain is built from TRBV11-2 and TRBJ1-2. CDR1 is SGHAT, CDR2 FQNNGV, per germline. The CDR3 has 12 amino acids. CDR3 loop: CASSPQLYGYTF.

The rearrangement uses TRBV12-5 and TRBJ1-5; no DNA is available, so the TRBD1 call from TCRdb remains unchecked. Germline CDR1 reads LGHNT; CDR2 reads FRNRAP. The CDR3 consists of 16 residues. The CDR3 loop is CASGLGSTGPNQPQHF.

The CDR3 loop is CASSPSTSGSYEQYF. V gene TRBV27 combines with J gene TRBJ2-7; TCRdb selects TRBD2, and the lack of DNA leaves this call unchecked. This CDR3 contains 15 residues. Germline V lookup: CDR1 MNHEY, CDR2 SMNVEV (reference sequence).

The CDR3 sequence: CASSTAGGRSPLHF. The chain joins TRBV5-1 to TRBJ1-6; as DNA is missing, the TRBD1 call by TCRdb cannot be tested. The length of the CDR3 is 14 residues. In germline, CDR1 is SGHRS, CDR2 YFSETQ.